This TCR beta chain derives from a study of blood T cell repertoires in COVID-19 (dated by TCRdb to the early 2020s). About the investigation overall: The collaborator samples originated in the United States, Italy and Spain and spanned the acute and convalescent phases of COVID-19. A freely available public database, intended as a resource for researchers studying the immune response to SARS-CoV-2, is where the repertoires were released. The material from the prospective study consisted of cDNA or gDNA derived from T cells, B-cell-depleted T cells, or PBMCs. The samples were drawn from the first 160 participants of the ongoing ImmuneRACE study and from some 1,300 subjects provided by 6 global collaborators. Where HLA class I and class II types were available, the types were taken from metadata supplied by the sample provider, not from assay-based typing. Deeply sampled blood TCRbeta repertoires from subjects exposed to, actively infected with, or recovered from COVID-19 were included in the dataset. Sample metadata almost always included a de-identified subject ID, COVID-19 status, age in years and sex. Points the paper makes about the study in general: Clinical and demographic metadata were provided uncurated, with the amount varying by source and participant.

The CDR3 holds 19 amino acids from the cysteine to the phenylalanine. Here the CDR3 DNA is all that survives: 57 bases in frame from base 1. V trim: 4 bases; J trim: 5 bases; unmatched bases: 13. The germline V gene supplies CDR1 SGDLS and CDR2 YYNGEE. A remark on this clone: Its binding antigen is unknown. No much larger clonotype is one base removed from it; base qualities were not supplied.

The immunoSEQ Assay, a bias-controlled multiplex PCR, was used to amplify TCRbeta CDR3 regions from genomic DNA. From the authors' description of their analysis: The number of nucleated cells in each sample was estimated by amplification of reference gene primers within the assay. To quantify the absolute abundance of each unique TCRbeta CDR3 rearrangement, sequence reads were collapsed and filtered. For each sample, productive Simpson clonality was calculated by taking the square root of Simpson's diversity index across productive rearrangements. TCRdb's version of the immuneACCESS table is confined to in-frame rearrangements and falls short of the full clone set. An unresolved V gene accounts for under half of the shortfall where checked; the remainder is of unknown origin. The D gene and trimming were derived from the DNA, and the V and J assignments and clone size from that table. This sample gives 150,000 or so clones in total; over 60% of them show up just once. The ten largest account for around 3% of the sample.

Enrolling through a virtual design, the prospective study's participants ranged in age from roughly 18 to 89 years and lived across roughly 24 United States geographic areas. Cohort assignment in the prospective study relied on participant-reported clinical history from a screening survey and a study questionnaire. ImmuneRACE Cohort 3 recovered participants were defined by two consecutive negative NP/OP PCR tests, healthcare professional clearance, or symptom resolution. In the prospective study, whole blood, serum and a nasopharyngeal or oropharyngeal swab were collected from each participant by mobile phlebotomists. Participants in the prospective study had the option to provide additional blood draws and questionnaires over an approximately 2-month period. Before DNA extraction, blood samples from the prospective study were shipped at room temperature or frozen.

This receptor was taken from a woman aged 45 to 65 who had recovered from COVID-19. The sequenced sample consisted of PBMCs or T cells enriched from blood (not recorded which). The chain employs TRBV9 and TRBJ2-2; the junction holds 14 bases that match TRBD2. The DNA sequence is TGTGCCAGCAGCATAAGACTAGGGACTAGCGGGAGTGTAACCGGGGAGCTGTTTTTT. The resulting protein is CASSIRLGTSGSVTGELFF.